The T cell receptor (beta chain) under discussion was sequenced for a study of early T cells in non-severe SARS-CoV-2 infection. Study-level background: Sequencing of unsorted whole blood was done on bulk RNA, leaving chains unpaired. Overall study findings and caveats: VDJdb matching skewed toward anti-spike CD8 responses, missing private and CD4 specificities.

CDR3 size: 12 residues. The V gene's germline CDR1 is SQVTM and CDR2 ANQGSEA. The ends were cut back, 8 bases at V and 3 bases at J, with 12 bases in the middle. Each single cDNA molecule received a unique molecular identifier. From the 5' RACE reads, TCRdb called clonotypes with MiXCR, one entry per CDR3 protein. The sample includes 30,000 to 40,000 distinct CDR3 sequences, less than 5.5% of them seen just once. Concerning this clonotype itself: The antigen remains undetermined.

The J gene is TRBJ2-3, the V gene TRBV29-1, with D possibly TRBD2 on 7 matching bases. The receptor was derived from an adult who was a healthcare worker with PCR-confirmed SARS-CoV-2 infection or an uninfected control (not recorded which). Sequences were obtained from whole blood. The CDR3 sequence is CSLKGGTDTQYF. In DNA, the CDR3 is TGCAGCTTAAAGGGGGGGACAGATACGCAGTATTTT.